A selection of T cell receptor beta chains follows, all from one sample in a study of early stage breast cancer tumors. Profiled with immunoSEQ multiplex PCR; TCRdb holds only in-frame clones, not every one. The data show 45,000 to 65,000 clones, roughly 73% seen once. Sequencing input: blood. Source of these receptors: a middle-aged person with breast cancer. Each CDR3 is given with its conserved first and last residue. A D gene is named only where the DNA matches it firmly. Size values are once, few and many counts, or a class for expanded clones, and some rows have none.

DNA	CDR3	size	V	J	D
TGTGCCTCCTCGGACAGGGGAACTAATGAAAAACTGTTTTTT	CASSDRGTNEKLFF	-	TRBV10-3	TRBJ1-4	TRBD1
TGTGCCAGCAGCTCCGGGACCCCGACCTACGAGCAGTACTTC	CASSSGTPTYEQYF	-	TRBV6-5	TRBJ2-7	-
TGTGCCAGTAGTATTACAGGGCAGAACACCGGGGAGCTGTTTTTT	CASSITGQNTGELFF	-	TRBV19	TRBJ2-2	-
TGTGCCAGCAGCCGACAGGGGGAAATCAATCAGCCCCAGCATTTT	CASSRQGEINQPQHF	-	TRBV5-5	TRBJ1-5	TRBD1
TGTGCCAGCAGCTTAGTCTATGGCTACACCTTC	CASSLVYGYTF	-	TRBV7-9	TRBJ1-2	-
TGTGCCAGCTCTGAAAGCGGGAGGTCATACGAGCAGTACTTC	CASSESGRSYEQYF	once	TRBV7-9	TRBJ2-7	TRBD2
TGTGCCAGTAGTATAAAGGGGGACACCCGTTACGAGCAGTACTTC	CASSIKGDTRYEQYF	-	TRBV19	TRBJ2-7	-
TGTGCCAGCAGTTATGGCAAGAGCTATGGCTACACCTTC	CASSYGKSYGYTF	-	TRBV6-5	TRBJ1-2	-
TGTGCCAGCAGCTGGTGGGACGATGGGACGTACGAGCAGTACTTC	CASSWWDDGTYEQYF	few	TRBV11-2	TRBJ2-7	-
TGTGCCAGCAGCCCCCAGGGGGGCAGGGGGCGGAGAGGAAACACCATATATTTT	CASSPQGGRGRRGNTIYF	-	TRBV7-9	TRBJ1-3	TRBD1
TGTGCCACCCTGATAGCGGGAGTAGAGGAGACCCAGTACTTC	CATLIAGVEETQYF	-	TRBV6-6	TRBJ2-5	TRBD2
TGTGCCTCGGGAGCACTTTACGACAATGAGCAGTTCTTC	CASGALYDNEQFF	-	TRBV10-3	TRBJ2-1	-
TGTGCTAGCAGCCCCGCCGGGACTTTGACAGATACGCAGTATTTT	CASSPAGTLTDTQYF	-	TRBV5-4	TRBJ2-3	-
TGTGCCAGCAGTTTACAAGGGGCTAACGGCTACACCTTC	CASSLQGANGYTF	few	TRBV28	TRBJ1-2	-
TGCGCCAGCAGCACCCCGGGACAGGATGATGGCTACACCTTC	CASSTPGQDDGYTF	few	TRBV5-1	TRBJ1-2	TRBD1
TGCAGCGTTGGGGCCAGGGAAGGCGAGCAGTACTTC	CSVGAREGEQYF	-	TRBV29-1	TRBJ2-7	-
TGTGCCAGCAGTTCATGGGCGGGGTACAATGAGCAGTTCTTC	CASSSWAGYNEQFF	-	TRBV13	TRBJ2-1	-
TGTGCCAGCAGACCCGACCGAGGTGGCTACACCTTC	CASRPDRGGYTF	-	TRBV6-6	TRBJ1-2	-
TGTGCCAGCAGTTTAAATCGACAGCCCAACACTGAAGCTTTCTTT	CASSLNRQPNTEAFF	-	TRBV27	TRBJ1-1	-
TGTGCCTGGACCCACCTGGGCGGGTATGGCTACACCTTC	CAWTHLGGYGYTF	-	TRBV30	TRBJ1-2	-
TGTGCCAGCAGTCAGGGGGGGATGAACACTGAAGCTTTCTTT	CASSQGGMNTEAFF	few	TRBV28	TRBJ1-1	TRBD1
TGTGCCAGCAGTGTTCAGACTAGCGGGAGAGAGACCCAGTACTTC	CASSVQTSGRETQYF	-	TRBV6-1	TRBJ2-5	TRBD2
TGTGCCAGCAGCTTAAATCGGGGCGTTGATGAGCAGTTCTTC	CASSLNRGVDEQFF	-	TRBV11-2	TRBJ2-1	-
TGTGCCAGCAGCTTTGTAGGCGGGAGGGCCAATGAGCAGTTCTTC	CASSFVGGRANEQFF	few	TRBV12-1	TRBJ2-1	-
TGTGCCAGCAAGGACCAAGAGACCCAGTACTTC	CASKDQETQYF	-	TRBV25-1	TRBJ2-5	-
TGTGCCAGCAACATCGGACAGGAGAATTCCGAGCAGTACTTC	CASNIGQENSEQYF	-	TRBV6-1	TRBJ2-7	TRBD1
TGTGCCCTGGGAAGGGCTTCAGCAGATACGCAGTATTTT	CALGRASADTQYF	-	TRBV30	TRBJ2-3	-